The 19 T cell receptor beta chains listed next were all sequenced from one sample in a study of response to subunit inactivated influenza vaccine. TCRdb re-called the RT-PCR reads with MiXCR, one entry per CDR3 protein. The sample includes hundreds of thousands of distinct CDR3 sequences, about 15% of them seen just once. The source was PBMCs from blood, collected less than 15 days before vaccination. Receptors originate from a man between 50 and 59 years old who received an inactivated influenza vaccine.

This clonotype has a handful of counts. The chain is built from TRBV12-3 or TRBV12-4 and TRBJ2-7; weak D call: TRBD1 (6 bases). This CDR3 region has 15 residues. Trimming cost V 2 bases and J 3 bases, with 14 bases left between them. In DNA form, the CDR3 reads TGTGCCAGCAGTTTACGAGGGGGTTTCAACTACGAGCAGTACTTC. Translated, it gives CASSLRGGFNYEQYF.

This clonotype was counted only a few times. The V and J genes are TRBV5-1 and TRBJ2-1; no clear D. Germline V gene data show CDR1 as SGHRS and CDR2 as YFSETQ. CDR3 size: 16 residues. Trimming shortened V by 6 bases and J by 2 bases, and 18 bases separated the two germline ends. DNA of the CDR3: TGCGCCAGCACCCTCGGACCGAGCTTAGCCTACAATGAGCAGTTCTTC. As protein: CASTLGPSLAYNEQFF.

This clonotype was observed a few times. This chain connects TRBV7-8 to TRBJ1-3; 7 nucleotides align to TRBD1. J gave up 4 bases and V 1 base, and 1 base lay outside the gene matches. There are 14 residues in the CDR3. The V gene's germline CDR1 is SGHVS and CDR2 FQNEAQ. CDR3 in amino acids: CASSLVGQGNTIYF. The DNA for the CDR3 is TGTGCCAGCAGCTTAGTGGGACAGGGAAACACCATATATTTT. Using reference TRBV7-8 and TRBJ1-3 for the parts outside the CDR3, the full variable domain is GAGVSQSPRYKVAKRGQDVALRCDPISGHVSLFWYQQALGQGPEFLTYFQNEAQLDKSGLPSDRFFAERPEGSVSTLKIQRTQQEDSAVYLCASSLVGQGNTIYFGEGSWLTVV.

In its sample, this clonotype was seen many times. The V call is TRBV7-2, the J call TRBJ2-1; the D gene is possibly TRBD2 (7 bases). Trimming left V 8 bases short and J 7 bases short, with 21 bases between. The CDR3 is made up of 15 amino acids. The germline V gene encodes CDR1 SGHTA and CDR2 FQGNSA. In DNA, the CDR3 is TGTGCCAGCGGGCTACAGGGAGGGGTAAAGAATGAGCAGTTCTTC. This codes for CASGLQGGVKNEQFF.

The chain recombines TRBV4-1 with TRBJ2-1; tentative D call: TRBD2 (6 bases). Germline lookup yields CDR1 MGHRA and CDR2 YSYEKL. This CDR3 comprises 15 residues. V lost 0 bases to trimming and J lost 9 bases, with 15 bases between them. In DNA form, the CDR3 reads TGCGCCAGCAGCCAAGATCCGCGGGGAAGGGGTGAGCAGTTCTTC. This translates into CASSQDPRGRGEQFF.

In regard to this clonotype: The germline gene is not matched at one end of the junction; a read error may be the cause. The V gene is TRBV11-2, the J gene TRBJ2-2; D perhaps matches TRBD2 (5 bases). CDR3 length: 13 amino acids. Looked up from germline, CDR1 is SGHAT and CDR2 is FQNNGV. CDR3 nucleotides: TGTGCCAGCAGCTTACTAGTTGCCGGGGAGCCGTTTTTT. It specifies CASSLLVAGEPFF.

This clonotype appeared many times. The V call is TRBV7-2, the J call TRBJ2-5; 7 bases fit TRBD1. Per germline, CDR1 SGHTA and CDR2 FQGNSA. V was clipped by 2 bases and J by 1 base; unmatched bases: 1. This CDR3 region has 14 residues. The CDR3 loop is CASSLNRGQETQYF. As DNA, the CDR3 is TGTGCCAGCAGCTTAAACAGGGGCCAAGAGACCCAGTACTTC.

The genes are TRBV18 and TRBJ2-3; no clear D gene. V was trimmed by 8 bases and J by 2 bases, leaving 11 bases between them. The CDR3 is made up of 13 amino acids. In germline, CDR1 is KGHSH, CDR2 LQKENI. CDR3 amino acids: CASALELTDTQYF. In DNA form, the CDR3 reads TGTGCCAGCGCTCTGGAGCTCACAGATACGCAGTATTTT.

The V gene is TRBV5-1, the J gene TRBJ2-3; D may be TRBD1 (6 bases). CDR1 and CDR2 from the germline V gene are SGHRS and YFSETQ. Trimming pared 7 bases from V and 10 bases from J, leaving 13 bases between. CDR3 length: 11 amino acids. The DNA for the CDR3 is TGCGCCAGCGGACAGAGCAGGGCGCAGTATTTT. This sequence encodes CASGQSRAQYF.

The rearrangement links TRBV20-1 to TRBJ1-1, with 7 bases lining up with TRBD1. The germline V gene has CDR1 DFQATT and CDR2 SNEGSKA (reference sequence). The CDR3 totals 13 residues. Trimming at V came to 6 bases and at J to 2 bases, leaving 6 bases not matched to a gene. CDR3 DNA: TGCAGTGCCGCGCGACAGGGTAACACTGAAGCTTTCTTT. The encoded protein is CSAARQGNTEAFF.

The sample holds many counts of this clonotype. CDR3 in amino acids: CASSSGTGASRVNEQFF. As DNA, the CDR3 is TGCGCCAGCAGCTCCGGGACAGGGGCATCGAGGGTCAATGAGCAGTTCTTC. The gene calls are TRBV5-1 and TRBJ2-1, with 10 nucleotides matching TRBD1. This CDR3 is 17 amino acids long. CDR1 SGHRS and CDR2 YFSETQ come from the germline V gene. J lost 6 bases, V lost 3 bases, and 12 bases had no gene match.

The chain links TRBV12-3 or TRBV12-4 to TRBJ2-1, with 8 bases that match TRBD2. The V gene end was trimmed by 5 bases and the J gene end by 2 bases; junction bases not matched to a gene: 8. The CDR3 length is 16 residues. The CDR3 region has the DNA TGTGCCAGCAGTCTCTTAGCGGGATTGACCTACAATGAGCAGTTCTTC. It encodes CASSLLAGLTYNEQFF.

This chain joins TRBV5-6 and TRBJ2-3; no definite D call. Between the trimmed V and J ends, which lost 4 bases and 1 base, there was a span of 10 bases. This CDR3 is 14 amino acids long. Germline V gives CDR1 SGHDT, CDR2 YYEEEE. The CDR3 DNA reads TGTGCCAGCAGCACCCGACTGGGCACAGATACGCAGTATTTT. This translates into CASSTRLGTDTQYF.

This clonotype was detected a few times. This chain links TRBV20-1 with TRBJ2-7, with TRBD1 identical over 8 bases. CDR1 and CDR2 (germline): DFQATT, SNEGSKA (reference sequence). This CDR3 contains 14 residues. In DNA form, the CDR3 reads TGCAGCGTCAATCAGGGGGCCGTCTCCTACGAGCAGTACTTC. Protein sequence: CSVNQGAVSYEQYF.

The chain carries TRBV6-2 or TRBV6-3 and TRBJ2-3; 9 bases match TRBD2. Unmatched junction bases numbered 6, after V lost 0 bases and J lost 8 bases. The germline V gene encodes CDR1 MNHEY and CDR2 SVGEGT. This CDR3 is 15 amino acids long. The CDR3 region has the DNA TGTGCCAGCAGTTACTCGAGTCTAGCGGGATCTACGCAGTATTTT. Translation: CASSYSSLAGSTQYF.

V is TRBV5-1 and J is TRBJ2-2; no clear D gene. V lost 0 bases and J lost 4, with 4 bases in between. Germline-derived CDR1 and CDR2 are SGHRS and YFSETQ. CDR3 length: 13 residues. The CDR3 loop is CASSLETTGELFF. The DNA of the CDR3 is TGCGCCAGCAGCTTGGAAACCACCGGGGAGCTGTTTTTT.

Points on this clonotype: Just one base apart from a much larger clone, this may be a read error. This chain connects TRBV5-1 to TRBJ1-1; D might be TRBD1 (5 bases). The CDR3 loop spans 15 amino acids. Trimming shortened V by 1 base and J by 2 bases, and 12 bases separated the two germline ends. Germline-derived CDR1 and CDR2 are SGHRS and YFSETQ. For the CDR3, the DNA is TGCGCCAGCAGCTTGATAGAGGGGCGAAACACTGAAGCTTTCTTT. Translation: CASSLIEGRNTEAFF.

The chain is built from TRBV27 and TRBJ2-3; 16 positions match TRBD2. This CDR3 has 18 residues. The J segment lost 1 base and the V segment lost 7 bases, leaving 8 bases of the junction unmatched. Looked up from germline, CDR1 is MNHEY and CDR2 is SMNVEV (reference sequence). CDR3: CASTQGLAGGPGTDTQYF. The CDR3 DNA sequence: TGTGCCAGCACCCAGGGACTAGCGGGGGGGCCGGGCACAGATACGCAGTATTTT.

This clonotype has just a few counts. V and J are TRBV4-1 and TRBJ2-1, with D possibly TRBD2 on 7 matching bases. Per germline, CDR1 MGHRA and CDR2 YSYEKL. Trimming cost V 0 bases and J 8 bases, with 20 bases left between them. The CDR3 has 17 residues. The CDR3 DNA is TGCGCCAGCAGCCAAGATCGGGGCGGGGGCGCCGACGATGAGCAGTTCTTC. It translates to CASSQDRGGGADDEQFF.